This T cell receptor (beta chain) was identified during a study of cytomegalovirus exposure and HLA in healthy donors. Findings of the study overall: Most TCR sequences showed up rarely, but some public TCRs showed up in many donors.

The data were produced by immunoSEQ multiplex PCR, yet TCRdb's version contains in-frame clones alone and is incomplete. Of roughly 150,000 clones detected, 85% to 90% appear once; the ten largest clones hold roughly 4.2%. These donors were members of the roughly 120-subject validation cohort, a group separate from the roughly 670-subject first cohort. For this clone: The antigen remains unidentified.

The receptor comes from a man younger than 35 in good health and CMV-seropositive. The sample taken for sequencing was PBMCs.

CDR3 in DNA: TGTGCCAGCAGCGTAACCGGGACTAGCACGTACGAGCAGTACTTC. It translates to CASSVTGTSTYEQYF. The chain joins TRBV27 to TRBJ2-7, with 9 bases lining up with TRBD2. The CDR3 sequence is 15 residues long. The V and J ends lost 6 bases and 4 bases, in that order; junction bases with no gene match: 10. Germline values: CDR1 MNHEY, CDR2 SMNVEV (reference sequence).